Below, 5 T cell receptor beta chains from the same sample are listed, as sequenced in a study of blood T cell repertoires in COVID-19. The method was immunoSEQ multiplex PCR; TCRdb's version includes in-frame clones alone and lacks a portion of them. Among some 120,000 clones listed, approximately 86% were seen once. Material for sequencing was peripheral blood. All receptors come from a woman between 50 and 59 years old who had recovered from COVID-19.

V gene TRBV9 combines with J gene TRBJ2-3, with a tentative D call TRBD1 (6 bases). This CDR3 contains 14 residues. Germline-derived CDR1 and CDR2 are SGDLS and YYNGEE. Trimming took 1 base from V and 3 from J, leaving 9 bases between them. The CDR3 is CASSVLDRTDTQYF. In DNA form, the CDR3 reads TGTGCCAGCAGCGTACTCGACAGGACAGATACGCAGTATTTT. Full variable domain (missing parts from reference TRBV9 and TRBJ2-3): DSGVTQTPKHLITATGQRVTLRCSPRSGDLSVYWYQQSLDQGLQFLIQYYNGEERAKGNILERFSAQQFPDLHSELNLSSLELGDSALYFCASSVLDRTDTQYFGPGTRLTVL.

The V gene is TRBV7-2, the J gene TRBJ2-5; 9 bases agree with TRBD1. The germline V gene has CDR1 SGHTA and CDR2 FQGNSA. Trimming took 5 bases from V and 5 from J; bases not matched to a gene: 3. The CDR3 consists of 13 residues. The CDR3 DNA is TGTGCCAGCAGCAGGGGACAGGGTGAGACCCAGTACTTC. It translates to CASSRGQGETQYF.

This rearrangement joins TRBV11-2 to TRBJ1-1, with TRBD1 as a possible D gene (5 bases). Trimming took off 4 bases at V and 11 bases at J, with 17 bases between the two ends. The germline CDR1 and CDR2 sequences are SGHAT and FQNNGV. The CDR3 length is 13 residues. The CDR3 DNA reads TGTGCCAGCAGCTCAGGAGTGGTCGGGACTGCTTTCTTT. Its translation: CASSSGVVGTAFF. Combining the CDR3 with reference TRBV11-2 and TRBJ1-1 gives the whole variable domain EAGVAQSPRYKIIEKRQSVAFWCNPISGHATLYWYQQILGQGPKLLIQFQNNGVVDDSQLPKDRFSAERLKGVDSTLKIQPAKLEDSAVYLCASSSGVVGTAFFGQGTRLTVV.

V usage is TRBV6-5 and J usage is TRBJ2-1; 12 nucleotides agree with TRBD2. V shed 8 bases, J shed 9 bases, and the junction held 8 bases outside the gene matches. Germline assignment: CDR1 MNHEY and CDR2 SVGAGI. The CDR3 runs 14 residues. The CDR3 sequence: CASGLAGFPSEQFF. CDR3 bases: TGTGCCAGCGGACTAGCGGGATTTCCTAGTGAGCAGTTCTTC.

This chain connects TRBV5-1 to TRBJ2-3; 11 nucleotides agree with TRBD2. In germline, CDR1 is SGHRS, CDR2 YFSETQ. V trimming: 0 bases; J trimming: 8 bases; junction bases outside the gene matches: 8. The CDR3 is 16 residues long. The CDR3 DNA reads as TGCGCCAGCAGCTTGGTGCCTAGCGGGGGGCAGCGTACGCAGTATTTT. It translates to CASSLVPSGGQRTQYF.